Listed here is a single T cell receptor (beta chain). In the original workflow: Reference gene primer amplification gave nucleated cell count estimates. Data came from immunoSEQ multiplex PCR; TCRdb stores just in-frame clones and leaves some out. The V and J calls and clone size were taken over from that table, and D and trimming were inferred from the DNA. The sample yields about 190,000 clones, almost 90% seen once. The CDR3 extends over 15 amino acids. Germline loops: CDR1 SGDLS, CDR2 YYNGEE. V was cut by 0 bases and J by 5 bases, with 14 bases left in between. These data are taken from a study of blood T cell repertoires in COVID-19. Study context: Samples representing acute and convalescent COVID-19 were sourced from the United States, Italy and Spain. The cDNA or gDNA used as material had been derived from T cells, B-cell-depleted T cells, or PBMCs.

The specimen sequenced was peripheral blood. The source is a man aged 50 to 60 with acute or convalescent COVID-19. The genes are TRBV9 and TRBJ2-5, with D tentatively TRBD2 (5 bases). CDR3 region: CASSVEFGVRETQYF. The CDR3 DNA is TGTGCCAGCAGCGTAGAATTCGGGGTTCGCGAGACCCAGTACTTC.